This record looks at one T cell receptor (beta chain) sequence and its context. Per the study methods: Estimates of nucleated cell counts were drawn from the amplification of reference gene primers. Sequencing used immunoSEQ multiplex PCR; TCRdb keeps in-frame clones, though not all of them. That table supplies the V and J calls and clone size; D and trimming were determined from the DNA. The data show 200,000 or so clones, over 80% seen once. The data belong to a study of blood T cell repertoires in COVID-19. Study-level background: Samples taken during acute and convalescent COVID-19 were collected in the United States, Italy and Spain. PBMCs, B-cell-depleted T cells, or T cells provided the cDNA or gDNA that made up the material.

Trimming took 10 bases from V and 8 from J, leaving 15 bases between them. This CDR3 region has 13 residues. From germline, CDR1 is SNHLY and CDR2 FYNNEI. The source material was peripheral blood. This TCR came from a human donor in a cohort sampled during active COVID-19. The chain combines TRBV2 with TRBJ1-6; no reliable D call. CDR3 nucleotides: TGTGCCAACGCGCCCACAGCCGATTCACCCCTCCACTTT. This gives the protein CANAPTADSPLHF. Supplemented by reference TRBV2 and TRBJ1-6, the full variable domain reads EPEVTQTPSHQVTQMGQEVILRCVPISNHLYFYWYRQILGQKVEFLVSFYNNEISEKSEIFDDQFSVERPDGSNFTLKIRSTKLEDSAMYFCANAPTADSPLHFGNGTRLTVT.